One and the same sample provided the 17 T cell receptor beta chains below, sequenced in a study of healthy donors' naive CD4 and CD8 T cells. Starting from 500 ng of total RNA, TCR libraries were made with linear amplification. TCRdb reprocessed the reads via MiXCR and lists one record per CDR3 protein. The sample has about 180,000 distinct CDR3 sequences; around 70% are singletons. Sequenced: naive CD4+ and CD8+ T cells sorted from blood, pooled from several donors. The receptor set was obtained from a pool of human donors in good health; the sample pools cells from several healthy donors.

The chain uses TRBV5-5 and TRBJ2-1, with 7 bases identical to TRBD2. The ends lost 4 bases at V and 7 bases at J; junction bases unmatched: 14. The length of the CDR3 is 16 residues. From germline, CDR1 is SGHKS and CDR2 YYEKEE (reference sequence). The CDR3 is CASSPSTSSWENEQFF. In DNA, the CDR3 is TGTGCCAGCAGCCCCTCGACTAGCTCGTGGGAAAATGAGCAGTTCTTC. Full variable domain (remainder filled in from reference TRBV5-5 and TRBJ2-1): DAGVTQSPTHLIKTRGQQVTLRCSPISGHKSVSWYQQVLGQGPQFIFQYYEKEERGRGNFPDRFSARQFPNYSSELNVNALLLGDSALYLCASSPSTSSWENEQFFGPGTRLTVL.

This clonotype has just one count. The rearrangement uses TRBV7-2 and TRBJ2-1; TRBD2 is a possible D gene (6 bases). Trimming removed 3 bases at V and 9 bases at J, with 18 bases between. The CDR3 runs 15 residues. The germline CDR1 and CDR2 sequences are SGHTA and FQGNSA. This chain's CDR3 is CASSFIGGLSREQFF. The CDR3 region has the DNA TGTGCCAGCAGCTTCATAGGAGGACTAAGTCGTGAGCAGTTCTTC.

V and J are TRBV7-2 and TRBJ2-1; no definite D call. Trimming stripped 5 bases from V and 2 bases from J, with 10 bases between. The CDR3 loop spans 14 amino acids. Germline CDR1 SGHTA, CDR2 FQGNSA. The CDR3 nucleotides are TGTGCCAGCAGCCTCGACTCGACCTACAATGAGCAGTTCTTC. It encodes CASSLDSTYNEQFF.

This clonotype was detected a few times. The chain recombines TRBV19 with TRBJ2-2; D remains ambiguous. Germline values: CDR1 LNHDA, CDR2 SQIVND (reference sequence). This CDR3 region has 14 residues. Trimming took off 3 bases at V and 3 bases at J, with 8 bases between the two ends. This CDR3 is CASSIWLDTGELFF. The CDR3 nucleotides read TGTGCCAGTAGTATTTGGTTAGACACCGGGGAGCTGTTTTTT.

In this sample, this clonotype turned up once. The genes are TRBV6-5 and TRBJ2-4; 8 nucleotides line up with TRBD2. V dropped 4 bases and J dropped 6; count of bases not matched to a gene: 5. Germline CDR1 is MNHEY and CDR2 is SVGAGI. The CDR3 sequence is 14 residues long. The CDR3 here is CASSSAGRANIQYF. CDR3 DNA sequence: TGTGCCAGCAGTTCGGCCGGGAGGGCAAACATTCAGTACTTC.

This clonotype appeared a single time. The CDR3 is CASSLVERDWRSYEQYF. CDR3 sequence (DNA): TGTGCCAGCAGCTTGGTAGAAAGGGACTGGCGCTCCTACGAGCAGTACTTC. V usage is TRBV5-6 and J usage is TRBJ2-7; TRBD2 is a possible D gene (6 bases). The V end was cut by 0 bases, the J end by 0 bases, with 16 bases between. Germline CDR1 and CDR2: SGHDT and YYEEEE. The CDR3 is 17 amino acids.

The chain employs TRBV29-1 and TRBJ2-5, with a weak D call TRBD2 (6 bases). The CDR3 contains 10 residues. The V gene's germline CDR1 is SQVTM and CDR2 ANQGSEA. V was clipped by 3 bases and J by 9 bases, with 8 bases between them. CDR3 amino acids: CSVDTSPQYF. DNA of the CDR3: TGCAGCGTTGACACTAGCCCCCAGTACTTC.

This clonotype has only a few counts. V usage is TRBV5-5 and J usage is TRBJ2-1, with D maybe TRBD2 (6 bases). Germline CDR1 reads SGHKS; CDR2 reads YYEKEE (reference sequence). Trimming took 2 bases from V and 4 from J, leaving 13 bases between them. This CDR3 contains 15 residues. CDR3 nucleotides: TGTGCCAGCAGCTTTTGGCTAGCGAGTTACAATGAGCAGTTCTTC. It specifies CASSFWLASYNEQFF.

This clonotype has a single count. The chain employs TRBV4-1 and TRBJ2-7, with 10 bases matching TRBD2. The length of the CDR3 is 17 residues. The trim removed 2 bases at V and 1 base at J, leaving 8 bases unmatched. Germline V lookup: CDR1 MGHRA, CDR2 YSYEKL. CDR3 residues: CASSQPILAGRSYEQYF. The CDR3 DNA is TGCGCCAGCAGCCAACCTATACTAGCGGGACGGTCCTACGAGCAGTACTTC.

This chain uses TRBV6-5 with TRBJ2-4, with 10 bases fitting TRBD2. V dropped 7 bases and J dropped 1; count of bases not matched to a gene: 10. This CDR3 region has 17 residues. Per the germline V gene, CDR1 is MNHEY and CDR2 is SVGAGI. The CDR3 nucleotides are TGTGCCAGCAAACCTCGTGGACTAGCGGACGCCAAAAACATTCAGTACTTC. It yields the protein CASKPRGLADAKNIQYF.

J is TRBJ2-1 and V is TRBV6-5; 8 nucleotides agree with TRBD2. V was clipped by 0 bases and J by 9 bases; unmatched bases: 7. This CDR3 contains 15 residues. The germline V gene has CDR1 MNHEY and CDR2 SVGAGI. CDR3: CASSYSPGGPGEQFF. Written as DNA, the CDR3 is TGTGCCAGCAGTTACTCACCGGGAGGGCCTGGTGAGCAGTTCTTC.

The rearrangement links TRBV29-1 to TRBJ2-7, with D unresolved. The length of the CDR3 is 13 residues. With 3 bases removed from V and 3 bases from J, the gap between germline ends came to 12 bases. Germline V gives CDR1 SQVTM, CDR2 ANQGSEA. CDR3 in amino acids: CSVEGTAYYEQYF. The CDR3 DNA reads TGCAGCGTTGAGGGTACAGCTTACTACGAGCAGTACTTC.

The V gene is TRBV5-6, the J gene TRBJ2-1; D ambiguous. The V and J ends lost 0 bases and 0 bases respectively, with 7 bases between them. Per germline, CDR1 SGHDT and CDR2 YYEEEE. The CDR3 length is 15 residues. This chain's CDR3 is CASSLDGNSYNEQFF. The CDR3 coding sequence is TGTGCCAGCAGCTTGGACGGTAACTCCTACAATGAGCAGTTCTTC.

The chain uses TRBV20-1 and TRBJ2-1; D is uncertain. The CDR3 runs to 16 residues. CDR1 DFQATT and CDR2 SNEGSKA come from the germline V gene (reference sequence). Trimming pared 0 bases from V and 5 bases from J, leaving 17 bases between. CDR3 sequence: CSARDLSGSPNNEQFF. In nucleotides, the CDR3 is TGCAGTGCTAGAGATCTGTCTGGTAGCCCAAACAATGAGCAGTTCTTC.

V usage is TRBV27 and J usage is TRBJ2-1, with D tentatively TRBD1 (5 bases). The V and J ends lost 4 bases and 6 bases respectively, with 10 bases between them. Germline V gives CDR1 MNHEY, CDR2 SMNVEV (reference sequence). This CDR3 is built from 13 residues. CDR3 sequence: CASSWFTGNEQFF. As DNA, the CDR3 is TGTGCCAGCAGTTGGTTCACAGGCAATGAGCAGTTCTTC.

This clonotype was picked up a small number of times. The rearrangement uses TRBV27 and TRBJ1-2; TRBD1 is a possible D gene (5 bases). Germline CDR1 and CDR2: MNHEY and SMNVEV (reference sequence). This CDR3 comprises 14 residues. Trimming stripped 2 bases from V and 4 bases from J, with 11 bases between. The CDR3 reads CASSLRGSGYGYTF. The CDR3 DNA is TGTGCCAGCAGTTTAAGGGGAAGCGGCTATGGCTACACCTTC.

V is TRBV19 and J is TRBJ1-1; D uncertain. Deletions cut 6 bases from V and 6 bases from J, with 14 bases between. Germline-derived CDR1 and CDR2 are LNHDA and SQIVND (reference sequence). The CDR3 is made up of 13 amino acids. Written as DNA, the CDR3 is TGTGCCAGTAGAATGAGTGGATATTCTGAAGCTTTCTTT. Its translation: CASRMSGYSEAFF.